These 9 T cell receptor beta chains were all obtained from the same sample, sequenced in a study of OX40 agonist ivuxolimab in advanced cancers. Profiling relied on immunoSEQ multiplex PCR, and the TCRdb table lists in-frame clones only, not all of them. The data contain about 77,000 clones, around nine tenths of them singletons. This material consisted of CD4+ or CD8+ T cells sorted from blood, taken in a trial of the OX40 agonist ivuxolimab. The source is an adult with an advanced solid tumor such as melanoma, head and neck, liver or kidney cancer.

The table lists this clone with a count of one. J is TRBJ2-7 and V is TRBV9; D might be TRBD1 (6 bases). The CDR3 spans 14 residues. V dropped 4 bases and J dropped 2 bases, with 13 bases sitting between them. Germline V CDR1 and CDR2: SGDLS, YYNGEE. The chain's CDR3 is CASSPRDIAYEQYF. CDR3 in DNA: TGTGCCAGCAGCCCCCGGGACATTGCCTACGAGCAGTACTTC.

This clone came up a few times. The V call is TRBV6-5, the J call TRBJ2-5; TRBD1 is a possible D gene (5 bases). V was trimmed by 6 bases and J by 2 bases, leaving 13 bases between them. The germline gives CDR1 MNHEY, CDR2 SVGAGI. The length of the CDR3 is 14 residues. CDR3 DNA: TGTGCCAGCAGAGACAGTGGGCGGCAAGAGACCCAGTACTTC. Protein product: CASRDSGRQETQYF.

The gene calls are TRBV15 and TRBJ1-1; the D is unclear. The CDR3 contains 13 residues. Germline CDR1 LNHNV, CDR2 YYDKDF (reference sequence). Trimming removed 3 bases at V and 5 bases at J, with 10 bases between. This CDR3 reads CATSRDGRTEAFF. Written as DNA, the CDR3 is TGTGCCACCAGCAGGGATGGGAGAACTGAAGCTTTCTTT.

This sequence joins TRBV4-2 and TRBJ1-5; 7 bases are a match to TRBD1. The CDR3 is made up of 16 amino acids. Germline V gene sequence: CDR1 LGHNA, CDR2 YNFKEQ. The V and J ends lost 0 bases and 7 bases, in that order; junction bases with no gene match: 9. This CDR3 reads CASSQDPTGSGQPQHF. The CDR3 DNA reads TGTGCCAGCAGCCAAGATCCGACAGGGTCTGGGCAGCCCCAGCATTTT.

The chain couples TRBV5-6 to TRBJ2-4, with 11 bases matching TRBD2. CDR3 size: 15 residues. Germline V gives CDR1 SGHDT, CDR2 YYEEEE. Unmatched junction bases numbered 3, after V lost 4 bases and J lost 3 bases. The CDR3 loop reads CASSVGLAVKNIQYF. The CDR3 DNA reads TGTGCCAGCAGCGTGGGACTAGCGGTCAAAAACATTCAGTACTTC. The variable domain in full, with the rest retrieved from reference TRBV5-6 and TRBJ2-4, is DAGVTQSPTHLIKTRGQQVTLRCSPKSGHDTVSWYQQALGQGPQFIFQYYEEEERQRGNFPDRFSGHQFPNYSSELNVNALLLGDSALYLCASSVGLAVKNIQYFGAGTRLSVL.

About this clone itself: The sample holds other DNA sequences that translate to the same CDR3. This sequence joins TRBV5-4 and TRBJ2-1, with D perhaps assigned TRBD1 or TRBD2 (5 bases each). This CDR3 spans 14 amino acids. V dropped 6 bases and J dropped 6 bases, with 16 bases sitting between them. Germline loops: CDR1 SGHNT, CDR2 YYREEE (reference sequence). CDR3 nucleotide sequence: TGTGCCAGCACCGGGACCAGCGGAGTCAATGAGCAGTTCTTC. Its translation is CASTGTSGVNEQFF.

The chain links TRBV9 to TRBJ2-1; D could derive from TRBD1 or TRBD2 (5 bases each). V was pared by 3 bases and J by 2 bases, with 18 bases between. CDR1 and CDR2 (germline): SGDLS, YYNGEE. The CDR3 is 17 residues long. CDR3 sequence reads: CASSAPLEGRTYNEQFF. The CDR3 DNA is TGTGCCAGCAGCGCCCCACTAGAGGGACGTACCTACAATGAGCAGTTCTTC.

As DNA, the CDR3 is TGTGCCAGCAGACGTAGAACAGGGGGGGAGCAGTTCTTC. This sequence encodes CASRRRTGGEQFF. The V call is TRBV6-6, the J call TRBJ2-1; 8 bases line up with TRBD1. Germline values: CDR1 MNHNY, CDR2 SVGAGI (reference sequence). This CDR3 has 13 residues. J was trimmed by 10 bases and V by 6 bases; bases with no gene match: 8.

The chain carries TRBV2 and TRBJ2-1; 7 nucleotides align to TRBD1. The germline gives CDR1 SNHLY, CDR2 FYNNEI. CDR3 length equals 15 residues. V lost 6 bases and J lost 0; bases outside the gene matches: 5. The CDR3 spells CASSEDRSSYNEQFF. Here the CDR3 DNA reads TGTGCCAGCAGCGAGGACAGGAGCTCCTACAATGAGCAGTTCTTC. Full variable domain (missing parts from reference TRBV2 and TRBJ2-1): EPEVTQTPSHQVTQMGQEVILRCVPISNHLYFYWYRQILGQKVEFLVSFYNNEISEKSEIFDDQFSVERPDGSNFTLKIRSTKLEDSAMYFCASSEDRSSYNEQFFGPGTRLTVL.